This TCR beta chain was retrieved from a study of T cells in Graves' hyperthyroidism and ophthalmopathy. Based on clinical symptoms, serum thyroxine and TRAb, thyroid ultrasound and orbital computed tomography, diagnoses were reached. Template material for amplifying TCR beta CDR3 regions consisted of RNA transcripts. The primer set for the first-round RT-PCR of the TCR CDR3 was HTBI. TCRdb reanalysed the multiplex PCR reads using MiXCR and keeps one entry per CDR3 protein. Of about 680,000 distinct CDR3 sequences in the sample, around a third were seen once. This CDR3 contains 15 residues. Looked up from germline, CDR1 is KGHDR and CDR2 is SFDVKD. V lost 4 bases, J lost 10 bases, and 18 bases lay in between.

The sequence was obtained from a woman aged 40 to 50 with Graves' hyperthyroidism. Sequencing was done on a sample of blood. V gene TRBV24-1 combines with J gene TRBJ1-4; D is perhaps TRBD1 (5 bases). The CDR3 sequence is CATSDPGSAGGKLFF. The CDR3 region has the DNA TGTGCCACCAGTGACCCTGGGTCCGCCGGGGGAAAACTGTTTTTT.